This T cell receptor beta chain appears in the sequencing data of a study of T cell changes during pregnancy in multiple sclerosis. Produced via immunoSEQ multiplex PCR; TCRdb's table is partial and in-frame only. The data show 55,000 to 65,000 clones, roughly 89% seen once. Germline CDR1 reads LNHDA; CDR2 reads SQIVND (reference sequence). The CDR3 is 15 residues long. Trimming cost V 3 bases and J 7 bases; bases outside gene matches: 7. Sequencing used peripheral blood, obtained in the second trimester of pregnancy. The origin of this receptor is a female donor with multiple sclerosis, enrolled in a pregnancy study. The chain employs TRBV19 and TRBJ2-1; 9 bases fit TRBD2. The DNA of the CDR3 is TGTGCCAGTAGTATGGTAGCGGGAGTTAGGAATGAGCAGTTCTTC. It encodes CASSMVAGVRNEQFF.